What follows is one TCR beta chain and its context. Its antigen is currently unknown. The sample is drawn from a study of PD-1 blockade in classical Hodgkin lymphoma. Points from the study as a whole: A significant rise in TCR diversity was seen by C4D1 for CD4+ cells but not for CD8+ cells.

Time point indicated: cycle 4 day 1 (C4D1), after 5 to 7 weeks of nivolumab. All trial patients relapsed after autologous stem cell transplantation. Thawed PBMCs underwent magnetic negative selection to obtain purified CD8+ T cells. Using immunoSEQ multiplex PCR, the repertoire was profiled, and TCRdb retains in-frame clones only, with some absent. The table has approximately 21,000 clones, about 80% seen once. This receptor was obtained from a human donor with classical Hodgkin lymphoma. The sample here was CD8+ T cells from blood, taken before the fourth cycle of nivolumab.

The CDR3 DNA reads TGTGCCAGCAGCGTAGGGTCGGGTGAAGCTTTCTTT. Translation: CASSVGSGEAFF. The rearrangement uses TRBV9 and TRBJ1-1, with no clear D. This CDR3 is built from 12 residues. Germline lookup yields CDR1 SGDLS and CDR2 YYNGEE. V shed 0 bases and J shed 7 bases, with 7 bases lying between them.